The 11 T cell receptor beta chains in this list originate from one sample, sequenced in a study of cytomegalovirus exposure and HLA in healthy donors. 13 Jbeta primers and 60 Vbeta primers were used for the PCR. Libraries were prepared by immunoSEQ multiplex PCR; TCRdb keeps only in-frame clonotypes and omits some of them. The data show roughly 45,000 clones, 60% to 85% seen once. Source material: PBMCs. The receptors come from a man aged 30-40 years in good health and CMV-seronegative.

This clone was picked up one time. The V gene is TRBV7-2, the J gene TRBJ1-3, with 7 bases matching TRBD1. Germline values: CDR1 SGHTA, CDR2 FQGNSA. The CDR3 runs 16 residues. Germline trimming cut 2 bases from V and 2 bases from J; bases unmatched to any gene: 6. Here the CDR3 DNA reads TGTGCCAGCAGCTTATCCCAGGGGGGCCCTGGAAACACCATATATTTT. Translating gives CASSLSQGGPGNTIYF.

The chain joins TRBV4-1 to TRBJ2-5, with 10 nucleotides matching TRBD2. V was pared by 4 bases and J by 5 bases, with 16 bases of the junction left unmatched. This CDR3 spans 18 amino acids. The germline V gene has CDR1 MGHRA and CDR2 YSYEKL. CDR3 loop: CASSPAGLATRVSETQYF. CDR3 DNA: TGCGCCAGCAGCCCTGCGGGACTAGCGACCCGGGTATCGGAGACCCAGTACTTC.

The rearrangement uses TRBV11-3 and TRBJ2-2, with 11 bases identical to TRBD1. V was pared by 3 bases and J by 4 bases, with 4 bases of the junction left unmatched. The CDR3 is 16 residues long. Germline V gives CDR1 SGHNT, CDR2 YENEEA. The CDR3 DNA reads as TGTGCCAGCAGCTTCGGACAGGGGGCCGGCACCGGGGAGCTGTTTTTT. It encodes CASSFGQGAGTGELFF.

The genes are TRBV5-8 and TRBJ1-1; TRBD1 might be the D (5 bases). The CDR3 covers 14 residues. Germline V lookup: CDR1 SGHTS, CDR2 YDEGEE. With 0 bases removed from V and 8 bases from J, the gap between germline ends came to 14 bases. The CDR3 reads CASSLVVGHLEAFF. CDR3 nucleotide sequence: TGTGCCAGCAGCTTGGTTGTTGGACACCTAGAAGCTTTCTTT.

This chain links TRBV5-8 with TRBJ2-1, with a possible D match to TRBD2 (6 bases). This CDR3 contains 15 residues. Per germline, CDR1 SGHTS and CDR2 YDEGEE. V shed 7 bases and J shed 6 bases, with 20 bases lying between them. The CDR3 DNA follows: TGTGCCAGCTCTTTAGGTAGGCGGGACTCCAATGAGCAGTTCTTC. Residues: CASSLGRRDSNEQFF.

The chain links TRBV30 to TRBJ2-7, with 9 bases matching TRBD1. This CDR3 has 16 amino acids. Trimming took 4 bases from V and 3 from J; bases not matched to a gene: 13. Looked up from germline, CDR1 is GTSNPN and CDR2 is SVGIG (reference sequence). The CDR3 DNA reads as TGTGCCTGGACAGGGACAGGGATCGAACATGGCTACGAGCAGTACTTC. This gives the protein CAWTGTGIEHGYEQYF.

The genes are TRBV5-1 and TRBJ2-5; D is unclear. Trimming removed 2 bases at V and 0 bases at J, with 5 bases between. This CDR3 is built from 13 residues. Per the germline V gene, CDR1 is SGHRS and CDR2 is YFSETQ. This CDR3 reads CASSFENQETQYF. In DNA form, the CDR3 reads TGCGCCAGCAGCTTCGAGAACCAAGAGACCCAGTACTTC.

The rearrangement joins TRBV29-1 to TRBJ2-7; TRBD1 aligns across 9 bases. The CDR3 runs 13 residues. Looked up from germline, CDR1 is SQVTM and CDR2 is ANQGSEA. V gave up 3 bases and J gave up 5 bases; unmatched junction bases: 5. CDR3 sequence reads: CSVDTGGLHEQYF. The CDR3 coding sequence is TGCAGCGTTGACACAGGGGGCTTGCACGAGCAGTACTTC.

In this sample, this clone turned up once. The gene calls are TRBV5-4 and TRBJ2-5; D is possibly TRBD2 (6 bases). Deletions cut 5 bases from V and 1 base from J, with 18 bases between. This CDR3 is built from 16 residues. Germline CDR1 reads SGHNT; CDR2 reads YYREEE (reference sequence). The CDR3, as DNA: TGTGCCAGCAGACGAACGGTGGCGGGACTCCAAGAGACCCAGTACTTC. Translated, it gives CASRRTVAGLQETQYF.

The gene calls are TRBV7-2 and TRBJ2-7; D call uncertain. The germline V and J ends were trimmed by 0 bases and 0 bases, with 6 bases remaining between them. The CDR3 spans 14 residues. The germline V gene encodes CDR1 SGHTA and CDR2 FQGNSA. CDR3: CASSLAGSSYEQYF. The CDR3, as DNA: TGTGCCAGCAGCTTAGCTGGTAGCTCCTACGAGCAGTACTTC.

V and J are TRBV28 and TRBJ2-5; 7 nucleotides agree with TRBD2. Per germline, CDR1 MDHEN and CDR2 SYDVKM. The CDR3 covers 14 residues. The ends lost 3 bases at V and 4 bases at J; junction bases unmatched: 5. The DNA of the CDR3 is TGTGCCAGCAGTTTGGGAGGGGAGTCAGAGACCCAGTACTTC. This sequence encodes CASSLGGESETQYF.